These 14 T cell receptor beta chains came from one sample sequenced in a study of Ad26.COV2.S vaccination and SARS-CoV-2 variants. The treatment here: 15 to 20 received Ad26.COV2.S at low or high dose, single or two shots; about 5 received placebo; per-sample allocation not given. Material that was analyzed had been drawn on day 63 after the first vaccine or placebo injection. Clones were read by immunoSEQ multiplex PCR, and TCRdb kept only the in-frame ones, dropping some. The sample records about 350,000 clones, 80% to 90% being singletons. Specimen: peripheral blood, collected in a trial of Ad26.COV2.S vaccine versus placebo. These receptors were taken from a person aged 18 to 65 who received the Ad26.COV2.S COVID-19 vaccine or a placebo.

The chain joins TRBV27 to TRBJ2-5; D gene ambiguous. The CDR3 covers 13 residues. Deletions cut 4 bases from V and 1 base from J, with 7 bases between. The germline V gene encodes CDR1 MNHEY and CDR2 SMNVEV (reference sequence). CDR3: CASSSPPQETQYF. The CDR3 DNA reads as TGTGCCAGCAGTTCCCCCCCCCAAGAGACCCAGTACTTC.

In DNA, the CDR3 is TGTGCCAGCAGTTTATATGACCCGGCCTACGAGCAGTACTTC. It specifies CASSLYDPAYEQYF. V and J are TRBV28 and TRBJ2-7, with D uncertain. CDR1 MDHEN and CDR2 SYDVKM come from the germline V gene. There are 14 residues in the CDR3. The V end lost 1 base, the J end lost 2 bases, and 9 bases lay between the germline ends.

The chain has TRBV6-5 and TRBJ1-5; 7 positions agree with TRBD1. This CDR3 has 15 amino acids. Losses at the gene ends were 6 bases for V and 0 bases for J; bases not matched to a gene: 5. The germline V gene encodes CDR1 MNHEY and CDR2 SVGAGI. CDR3: CASSEGQHSNQPQHF. DNA for the CDR3: TGTGCCAGCAGCGAGGGACAGCATAGCAATCAGCCCCAGCATTTT.

The chain links TRBV28 to TRBJ2-3; D is unclear. Trimming cost V 5 bases and J 1 base, with 13 bases left between them. Germline lookup yields CDR1 MDHEN and CDR2 SYDVKM. The CDR3 has 15 residues. CDR3 nucleotides: TGTGCCAGCAGTACGATTACGAGAGGCACAGATACGCAGTATTTT. It yields the protein CASSTITRGTDTQYF.

V is TRBV18 and J is TRBJ2-2; 14 nucleotides align to TRBD2. The germline gives CDR1 KGHSH, CDR2 LQKENI. This CDR3 spans 18 amino acids. Losses at the gene ends were 3 bases for V and 1 base for J; bases not matched to a gene: 4. CDR3 sequence reads: CASSPGLAGALNTGELFF. CDR3 coding DNA: TGTGCCAGCTCACCGGGACTAGCGGGGGCACTGAACACCGGGGAGCTGTTTTTT.

The chain couples TRBV4-3 to TRBJ1-2; 8 bases are a match to TRBD1. From germline, CDR1 is LGHNA and CDR2 YSLEER. With V trimmed by 3 bases and J by 8 bases, 14 bases remained unmatched. The CDR3 runs to 16 residues. The CDR3 protein is CASSHETQGAFRGYTF. The CDR3, as DNA: TGCGCCAGCAGCCATGAGACCCAGGGGGCATTCAGGGGCTACACCTTC.

The chain employs TRBV27 and TRBJ2-7; D might be TRBD1 or TRBD2, each matching 5 bases. Germline CDR1 reads MNHEY; CDR2 reads SMNVEV (reference sequence). This CDR3 comprises 15 residues. Trimming cost V 4 bases and J 0 bases, with 13 bases left between them. In DNA form, the CDR3 reads TGTGCCAGCAGTTCTAGGGGACCAACCTCCTACGAGCAGTACTTC. This sequence encodes CASSSRGPTSYEQYF.

This chain links TRBV25-1 with TRBJ2-5; 11 nucleotides line up with TRBD2. Germline V gene sequence: CDR1 MGHDK, CDR2 SYGVNS. This CDR3 spans 14 amino acids. Losses at the gene ends were 8 bases for V and 5 bases for J; bases not matched to a gene: 7. CDR3 amino acids: CASQTSGSWETQYF. The CDR3 DNA reads TGTGCCAGCCAAACTAGCGGGAGTTGGGAGACCCAGTACTTC.

On this clone: One end of the junction does not line up with germline, which may come from a read error. The genes are TRBV18 and TRBJ2-5; D possibly uses TRBD1 or TRBD2 (5 bases each). In germline, CDR1 is KGHSH, CDR2 LQKENI. The CDR3 is 14 residues long. Here the CDR3 reads CATSGIGGQETQYF. CDR3 sequence (DNA): TGTGCCACCTCAGGCATTGGGGGCCAAGAGACCCAGTACTTC.

The gene calls are TRBV5-4 and TRBJ1-3; D may be TRBD1 (6 bases). The CDR3 runs 15 residues. V lost 4 bases to trimming and J lost 4 bases, with 15 bases between them. CDR1 is SGHNT, CDR2 YYREEE, per germline (reference sequence). DNA of the CDR3: TGTGCCAGCAGCCCCCGGGGGGGCGAAGGAAACACCATATATTTT. Translation: CASSPRGGEGNTIYF. The full variable domain, its missing parts supplied by reference TRBV5-4 and TRBJ1-3, is ETGVTQSPTHLIKTRGQQVTLRCSSQSGHNTVSWYQQALGQGPQFIFQYYREEENGRGNFPPRFSGLQFPNYSSELNVNALELDDSALYLCASSPRGGEGNTIYFGEGSWLTVV.

This chain's CDR3 is CATSDLLGEQFF. The CDR3 DNA reads as TGTGCCACCAGTGATTTGTTGGGTGAGCAGTTCTTC. The chain combines TRBV24-1 with TRBJ2-1; D not certain. Germline values: CDR1 KGHDR, CDR2 SFDVKD. CDR3 length: 12 amino acids. Trimming took 0 bases from V and 9 from J, leaving 5 bases between them.

The chain has TRBV5-1 and TRBJ1-2, with D perhaps matching TRBD1 (6 bases). The CDR3 spans 13 residues. The V and J ends lost 6 bases and 8 bases respectively, with 17 bases between them. Germline-derived CDR1 and CDR2 are SGHRS and YFSETQ. The CDR3 reads CASNAAGGPGYTF. DNA of the CDR3: TGCGCCAGCAACGCCGCCGGGGGGCCGGGCTACACCTTC.

The J gene is TRBJ2-7, the V gene TRBV5-1; perhaps TRBD2 as D (6 bases). With 3 bases removed from V and 2 bases from J, the gap between germline ends came to 9 bases. Germline-derived CDR1 and CDR2 are SGHRS and YFSETQ. This CDR3 is built from 13 residues. The CDR3 sequence is CASSWDSAYEQYF. The CDR3 region has the DNA TGCGCCAGCAGCTGGGACTCAGCCTACGAGCAGTACTTC.

CDR3 sequence reads: CASSSRQGDQPQHF. CDR3 nucleotides: TGTGCCAGCAGCTCAAGACAGGGTGATCAGCCCCAGCATTTT. This chain uses TRBV7-2 with TRBJ1-5, with 7 nucleotides matching TRBD1. The germline V gene encodes CDR1 SGHTA and CDR2 FQGNSA. With 4 bases clipped from V and 5 bases from J, the junction kept 5 bases outside the gene matches. The CDR3 loop spans 14 amino acids.